Listed here is a single T cell receptor beta chain. The target antigen is unknown. This record belongs to a study of cytomegalovirus exposure and HLA in healthy donors. Study outcomes and limitations: Later on, an analysis found that several of the most significant clusters appeared to be linked to common viral pathogens, which included parvovirus B19. In a later analysis, donors in an Asian-associated ancestry cluster reportedly had fewer N-insertions in productive TCRs than the cohort mean. Specific recognition of CMV antigens was confirmed in vitro for three chains (all CMV-associated).

The CDR3 loop spans 14 amino acids. The V gene end was trimmed by 3 bases and the J gene end by 9 bases; junction bases not matched to a gene: 9. Germline assignment: CDR1 WNHNN and CDR2 SYGVQD (reference sequence). The PCR had 60 Vbeta and 13 Jbeta primers. The method was immunoSEQ multiplex PCR; TCRdb's version includes in-frame clones alone and lacks a portion of them. The sample includes some 150,000 clones, 75% to 80% of them seen just once. The sample consisted of PBMCs. This clonotype was obtained from a female donor in good health and CMV-seronegative. The chain joins TRBV10-1 to TRBJ1-1; 8 bases agree with TRBD1. The CDR3 spells CASSEAGGASQAFF. CDR3 coding DNA: TGCGCCAGCAGTGAAGCAGGGGGCGCCTCTCAAGCTTTCTTT.